This TCR beta chain is from a study of PD-1 blockade in classical Hodgkin lymphoma. On the study more broadly: The patients were dosed with nivolumab 3 mg/kg, infused intravenously every 2 weeks.

On this clone: Its antigen is not known.

Study-wide points: What caused the repertoire differences, perhaps disease activity or prior therapy, remains undefined. Newly diagnosed patients reportedly had lower baseline TCR diversity than healthy donors.

CDR3 length: 13 amino acids. The germline CDR1 and CDR2 sequences are MDHEN and SYDVKM. The ends were cut back, 7 bases at V and 3 bases at J, with 13 bases in the middle. Sequencing was performed with immunoSEQ multiplex PCR; in TCRdb, only in-frame clones are kept and a portion is missing. The sample lists 30,000 or so clones, roughly 80% occurring once. Relapse after autologous stem cell transplantation occurred in every patient, and brentuximab vedotin exposure varied. Patients showed best responses of complete response, partial response or progressive disease. V is TRBV28 and J is TRBJ2-7; D is unclear. This receptor was obtained from a human donor with classical Hodgkin lymphoma. Sequenced material: peripheral blood mononuclear cells (PBMCs), taken at baseline. DNA of the CDR3: TGTGCCAGCATACGAGCAGGCATCTACGAGCAGTACTTC. Protein: CASIRAGIYEQYF.